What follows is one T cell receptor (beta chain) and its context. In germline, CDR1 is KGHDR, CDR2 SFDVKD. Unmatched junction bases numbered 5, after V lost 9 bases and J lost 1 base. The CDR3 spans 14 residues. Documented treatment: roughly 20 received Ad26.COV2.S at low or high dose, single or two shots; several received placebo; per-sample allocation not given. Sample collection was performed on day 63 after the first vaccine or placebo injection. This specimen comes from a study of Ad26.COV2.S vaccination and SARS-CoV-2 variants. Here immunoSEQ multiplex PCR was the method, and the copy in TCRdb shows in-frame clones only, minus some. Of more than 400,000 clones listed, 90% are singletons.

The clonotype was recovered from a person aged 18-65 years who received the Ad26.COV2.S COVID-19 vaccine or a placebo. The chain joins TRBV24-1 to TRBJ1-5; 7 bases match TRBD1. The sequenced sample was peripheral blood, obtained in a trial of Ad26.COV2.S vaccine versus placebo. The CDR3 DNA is TGTGCCACCGCCACAGGGGAAAGCAATCAGCCCCAGCATTTT. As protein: CATATGESNQPQHF.